Listed below are T cell receptor beta chains from one sample, sequenced in a study of CD8+ T cells in alopecia areata. Measured with immunoSEQ multiplex PCR; TCRdb has only the in-frame clones, and not every one. The sample lists about 170,000 clones, just over 65% occurring once. Material: CD8+ T cells sorted from blood, obtained at week 0. The source of these receptors is a human donor with alopecia areata. The CDR3 runs from the conserved cysteine through the conserved F or W. The D gene is left open where the match is weak. Clone size is shown for a subset of rows, as once, few, many or a class of expanded clone.

D gene	CDR3 length	V gene	J gene	clone size	CDR3 DNA	CDR3 protein
TRBD2	13	TRBV14	TRBJ2-7	few	TGTGCCAGCTACGGGACTACCTCCTCCGAGCAGTACTTC	CASYGTTSSEQYF
NA	14	TRBV6-5	TRBJ2-7	once	TGTGCCAGCAGTGAGGACAGGGAGGGGAACGAGCAGTACTTC	CASSEDREGNEQYF
NA	13	TRBV13	TRBJ2-2	few	TGTGCCAGCAGCCACGAGGGTACCGGGGAGCTGTTTTTT	CASSHEGTGELFF
TRBD1	16	TRBV19	TRBJ2-7	NA	TGTGCCAGTAGTAAGTTCTCCGGGACAGGGTACTACGAGCAGTACTTC	CASSKFSGTGYYEQYF
TRBD2	14	TRBV29-1	TRBJ2-3	NA	TGCAGCGTTGAAGGGACGGGACTATCAGATACGCAGTATTTT	CSVEGTGLSDTQYF
NA	11	TRBV25-1	TRBJ1-1	few	TGTGCCAGCCGGGAGGGCACTGAAGCTTTCTTT	CASREGTEAFF
NA	13	TRBV2	TRBJ2-7	NA	TGTGCCAGCAGTGAGAGGGAGCCCTACGAGCAGTACTTC	CASSEREPYEQYF
TRBD1	14	TRBV27	TRBJ1-1	NA	TGTGCCAGCAGTTTATTCAGGGGGGATACTGAAGCTTTCTTT	CASSLFRGDTEAFF
TRBD1	16	TRBV2	TRBJ1-1	NA	TGTGCCAGCCCGGGTCCCCCGAAACAGGGGGCCACTGAAGCTTTCTTT	CASPGPPKQGATEAFF
NA	15	TRBV4-1	TRBJ2-7	NA	TGCGCCAGCAGCCATGGGGGCCTATCAAGGAACGAGCAGTACTTC	CASSHGGLSRNEQYF
TRBD1	15	TRBV7-9	TRBJ1-5	NA	TGTGCCAGCAGCTTAGAGGGGGCTAGCAATCAGCCCCAGCATTTT	CASSLEGASNQPQHF
NA	16	TRBV5-6	TRBJ1-1	once	TGTGCCAGCAGCTTGGTGGGCCCACTGATGAACACTGAAGCTTTCTTT	CASSLVGPLMNTEAFF
NA	13	TRBV7-8	TRBJ2-7	NA	TGTGCCAGCAGCTTAGCCCCGGGGTACGAGCAGTACTTC	CASSLAPGYEQYF
NA	14	TRBV29-1	TRBJ2-1	few	TGCAGCGTTGAAGGGGATATCTCCTACAATGAGCAGTTCTTC	CSVEGDISYNEQFF
NA	11	TRBV2	TRBJ2-5	once	TGTGCCAGCAATGGCGGGGAGACCCAGTACTTC	CASNGGETQYF
NA	14	TRBV5-5	TRBJ1-6	NA	TGTGCCAGCAGCTTGGGGGAGTATAATTCACCCCTCCACTTT	CASSLGEYNSPLHF
NA	16	TRBV5-1	TRBJ2-4	NA	TGCGCCAGCAGCTTGACTCGCCCGAGCTCCAAAAACATTCAGTACTTC	CASSLTRPSSKNIQYF
NA	14	TRBV29-1	TRBJ2-7	NA	TGCAGCGGCGTTGGGGGTGGTCACTCCTACGAGCAGTACTTC	CSGVGGGHSYEQYF
TRBD1	16	TRBV4-1	TRBJ2-5	NA	TGCGCCAGCAGCCAAATTCCGGGACAGGGCTGGGAGACCCAGTACTTC	CASSQIPGQGWETQYF
NA	15	TRBV13	TRBJ2-7	once	TGTGCCAGCAGCTTAAAACAGGGATCCTCCTACGAGCAGTACTTC	CASSLKQGSSYEQYF
NA	14	TRBV5-6	TRBJ2-1	NA	TGTGCCAGCAGCCTACGACGGATCTACAATGAGCAGTTCTTC	CASSLRRIYNEQFF
TRBD2	13	TRBV4-2	TRBJ2-1	NA	TGTGCCAGCACTGGCGGGGGGGGCAATGAGCAGTTCTTC	CASTGGGGNEQFF
NA	16	TRBV7-9	TRBJ2-2	NA	TGTGCCAGCAGCCCGACGGGGAGGTCGAACACCGGGGAGCTGTTTTTT	CASSPTGRSNTGELFF
NA	12	TRBV10-3	TRBJ1-4	NA	TGTGCCATCGGAGAGGGTCCGGAAAAACTGTTTTTT	CAIGEGPEKLFF
TRBD1	13	TRBV13	TRBJ1-2	NA	TGTGCCAGCACGACAGGGGGACCGGGTGGCTACACCTTC	CASTTGGPGGYTF
NA	11	TRBV2	TRBJ2-1	NA	TGTGCCAGCAGTGATTCCAATGAGCAGTTCTTC	CASSDSNEQFF
TRBD1	14	TRBV10-3	TRBJ2-5	NA	TGTGCCATCAGTTCGGGGACAGGGCCAAAGACCCAGTACTTC	CAISSGTGPKTQYF
NA	11	TRBV30	TRBJ2-2	NA	TGTGCCTGGAGTGTACCCGGGGAGCTGTTTTTT	CAWSVPGELFF
NA	16	TRBV4-1	TRBJ2-3	NA	TGCGCCAGCAGCCAAGATACCCCAGAAAGCCCAGATACGCAGTATTTT	CASSQDTPESPDTQYF
TRBD1	16	TRBV5-1	TRBJ1-2	NA	TGCGCCAGCAGCCCCCGGGGGGGACAGACCAACTATGGCTACACCTTC	CASSPRGGQTNYGYTF
NA	16	TRBV27	TRBJ2-1	NA	TGTGCCAGCAGTCCGGACGGGGAAAGCTCCTACAATGAGCAGTTCTTC	CASSPDGESSYNEQFF
TRBD1	15	TRBV7-9	TRBJ2-4	NA	TGTGCCAGCAGCCCTCCGGACAGGGTTAAAAACATTCAGTACTTC	CASSPPDRVKNIQYF
NA	12	TRBV7-9	TRBJ2-2	few	TGTGCCCTAAGGGCAGGGTCCGGGGAGCTGTTTTTT	CALRAGSGELFF
TRBD1	14	TRBV2	TRBJ2-7	NA	TGTGCCAGCAACGGTAGGGACAGGGCGTACGAGCAGTACTTC	CASNGRDRAYEQYF
TRBD1	15	TRBV5-1	TRBJ2-7	NA	TGCGCCAGCAGCCAGGGGACAGGGCGCTCCTACGAGCAGTACTTC	CASSQGTGRSYEQYF
TRBD1	15	TRBV7-9	TRBJ2-1	many	TGTGCCAGCAGCGTAACAGGGGGACACTACAATGAGCAGTTCTTC	CASSVTGGHYNEQFF
TRBD2	15	TRBV30	TRBJ2-2	NA	TGTGCCTGGAGTTTGACTAGCGCCAACACCGGGGAGCTGTTTTTT	CAWSLTSANTGELFF
NA	13	TRBV5-6	TRBJ1-1	NA	TGTGCCAGCAGCTGGACCCCGAACACTGAAGCTTTCTTT	CASSWTPNTEAFF
NA	13	TRBV23-1	TRBJ2-1	NA	TGCGCCAGCAGTCCCCCCGTACCCAATGAGCAGTTCTTC	CASSPPVPNEQFF
NA	13	TRBV30	TRBJ1-2	once	TGTGCCTGGAGTGTAGGGCGCTCCTATGGCTACACCTTC	CAWSVGRSYGYTF
TRBD1	14	TRBV4-1	TRBJ2-2	NA	TGCGCCAGCAGCCAAGGACAGGGTACCGGGGAGCTGTTTTTT	CASSQGQGTGELFF
TRBD1	12	TRBV30	TRBJ2-1	NA	TGTGCCTGGAACGAAGGGGGCGGTGAGCAGTTCTTC	CAWNEGGGEQFF
NA	15	TRBV7-9	TRBJ1-2	NA	TGTGCCAGCACCCCACCCGGGTGGGGAGACTATGGCTACACCTTC	CASTPPGWGDYGYTF